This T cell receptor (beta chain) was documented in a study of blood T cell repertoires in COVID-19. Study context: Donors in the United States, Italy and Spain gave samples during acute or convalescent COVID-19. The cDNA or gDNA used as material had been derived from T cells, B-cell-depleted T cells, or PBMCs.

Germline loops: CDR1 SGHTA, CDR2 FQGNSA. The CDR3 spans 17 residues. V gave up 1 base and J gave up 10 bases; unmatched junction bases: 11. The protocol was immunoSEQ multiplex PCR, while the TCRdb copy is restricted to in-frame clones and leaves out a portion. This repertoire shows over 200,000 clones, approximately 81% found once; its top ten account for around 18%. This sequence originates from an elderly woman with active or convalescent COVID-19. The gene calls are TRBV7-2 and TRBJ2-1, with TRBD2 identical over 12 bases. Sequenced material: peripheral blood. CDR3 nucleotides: TGTGCCAGCAGCTTAGTCTTAGGGGGACTAGCGGGTAGGGAGCAGTTCTTC. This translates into CASSLVLGGLAGREQFF.